These 22 T cell receptor beta chains share one sample of origin, sequenced in a study of T cell changes during pregnancy in multiple sclerosis. The method was immunoSEQ multiplex PCR; TCRdb's version includes in-frame clones alone and lacks a portion of them. The data hold tens of thousands of clones, with about 94% observed a single time. This material consisted of CD4+ T cells from peripheral blood mononuclear cells, taken in the first trimester of pregnancy. All receptors come from a female donor with multiple sclerosis, enrolled in a pregnancy study.

The CDR3 DNA is TGTGCCAGCAGTGATCCCCGCAGGGTGGGCGACAAGCAGTACTTC. As protein: CASSDPRRVGDKQYF. The V call is TRBV6-1, the J call TRBJ2-7, with D tentatively TRBD1 (5 bases). There are 15 residues in the CDR3. V was shortened by 3 bases and J by 8 bases, with 20 bases between the two germline ends. From germline, CDR1 is MNHNS and CDR2 SASEGT.

The chain combines TRBV13 with TRBJ1-5, with a possible D match to TRBD1 (6 bases). Germline V gene data show CDR1 as PRHDT and CDR2 as FYEKMQ (reference sequence). This CDR3 is 17 amino acids long. V was clipped by 0 bases and J by 2 bases, with 14 bases between them. CDR3 loop: CASSLGGGAYGNQPQHF. The CDR3 region has the DNA TGTGCCAGCAGCTTAGGTGGGGGGGCTTACGGCAATCAGCCCCAGCATTTT. The whole variable domain, filled in from reference TRBV13 and TRBJ1-5, reads AAGVIQSPRHLIKEKRETATLKCYPIPRHDTVYWYQQGPGQDPQFLISFYEKMQSDKGSIPDRFSAQQFSDYHSELNMSSLELGDSALYFCASSLGGGAYGNQPQHFGDGTRLSIL.

V and J are TRBV6-8 and TRBJ1-5; maybe TRBD1 (6 bases). Trimming took 2 bases from V and 6 from J, leaving 17 bases between them. CDR1 MNHGY and CDR2 SAAAGT come from the germline V gene. The CDR3 is made up of 16 amino acids. The CDR3 is CASSYRSQGGGQPQHF. The CDR3 DNA sequence: TGTGCCAGCAGTTACAGATCCCAGGGAGGGGGTCAGCCCCAGCATTTT.

V usage is TRBV9 and J usage is TRBJ2-3; D remains ambiguous. Trimming stripped 0 bases from V and 3 bases from J, with 8 bases between. CDR3 length: 14 residues. Germline values: CDR1 SGDLS, CDR2 YYNGEE. CDR3 region: CASSVEARTDTQYF. The CDR3 nucleotides read TGTGCCAGCAGCGTAGAGGCGCGGACAGATACGCAGTATTTT.

The chain is built from TRBV10-3 and TRBJ1-4; 10 positions agree with TRBD1. V was clipped by 6 bases and J by 3 bases; unmatched bases: 7. Germline-derived CDR1 and CDR2 are ENHRY and SYGVKD. The length of the CDR3 is 16 residues. The CDR3 loop reads CAIRSGQGGSNEKLFF. The CDR3 nucleotides read TGTGCCATCAGGTCCGGACAGGGGGGATCTAATGAAAAACTGTTTTTT.

The gene calls are TRBV6-1 and TRBJ2-1; 7 positions match TRBD2. V was clipped by 3 bases and J by 0 bases; unmatched bases: 8. Per the germline V gene, CDR1 is MNHNS and CDR2 is SASEGT. CDR3 size: 17 residues. CDR3 nucleotide sequence: TGTGCCAGCAGTGATGGGGGGGGTGGACCCTCCTACAATGAGCAGTTCTTC. It is translated as CASSDGGGGPSYNEQFF.

The genes are TRBV30 and TRBJ2-7, with 7 bases that match TRBD1. This CDR3 contains 15 residues. The germline gives CDR1 GTSNPN, CDR2 SVGIG (reference sequence). J lost 1 base, V lost 2 bases, and 8 bases had no gene match. In DNA form, the CDR3 reads TGTGCCTGGAGTTACAGGGGCAAAAGATCCTACGAGCAGTACTTC. Its protein product is CAWSYRGKRSYEQYF.

The rearrangement uses TRBV10-1 and TRBJ2-5; 10 bases line up with TRBD2. The germline V gene encodes CDR1 WNHNN and CDR2 SYGVQD (reference sequence). This CDR3 spans 13 amino acids. J was trimmed by 3 bases and V by 7 bases; bases with no gene match: 2. The DNA of the CDR3 is TGCGCCAGCAAACTAGCGGGGAAAGAGACCCAGTACTTC. Translated: CASKLAGKETQYF.

The chain joins TRBV19 to TRBJ1-5, with 7 nucleotides matching TRBD1. Germline assignment: CDR1 LNHDA and CDR2 SQIVND (reference sequence). V lost 11 bases and J lost 4; bases outside the gene matches: 8. The CDR3 sequence is 13 residues long. The CDR3 nucleotides read TGTGCCGGACACGACAGGGTAAATCAGCCCCAGCATTTT. Translation: CAGHDRVNQPQHF.

The V gene is TRBV27, the J gene TRBJ1-5; TRBD1 is a possible D gene (6 bases). Per germline, CDR1 MNHEY and CDR2 SMNVEV (reference sequence). This CDR3 has 15 amino acids. V lost 3 bases, J lost 5 bases, and 14 bases lay in between. The CDR3, as DNA: TGTGCCAGCAGTTTCACGGGACACGCATATCAGCCCCAGCATTTT. Protein: CASSFTGHAYQPQHF.

This clone was observed once. V usage is TRBV6-1 and J usage is TRBJ2-1; 7 bases match TRBD1. CDR1 MNHNS and CDR2 SASEGT come from the germline V gene. V lost 4 bases, J lost 4 bases, and 10 bases stayed unmatched. This CDR3 has 16 amino acids. CDR3 nucleotide sequence: TGTGCCAGCAGTGTAGGTAACAGGGGAGTGTACAATGAGCAGTTCTTC. Its protein product is CASSVGNRGVYNEQFF.

This chain connects TRBV5-3 to TRBJ1-5, with 8 bases lining up with TRBD1. TRBV5-3 is labeled an ORF, and its function is uncertain. V dropped 4 bases and J dropped 4; count of bases not matched to a gene: 4. This CDR3 region has 14 residues. DNA for the CDR3: TGTGCCAGAAGCCCGGACAGGGAGAATCAGCCCCAGCATTTT. Encoded protein: CARSPDRENQPQHF.

The rearrangement joins TRBV19 to TRBJ1-5, with TRBD1 matching over 10 bases. The germline CDR1 and CDR2 sequences are LNHDA and SQIVND (reference sequence). The CDR3 contains 14 residues. The V and J ends lost 3 bases and 7 bases, in that order; junction bases with no gene match: 3. The CDR3 coding sequence is TGTGCCAGTAGTATTGACAGGGGGCACCAGCCCCAGCATTTT. Residues: CASSIDRGHQPQHF.

This chain links TRBV2 with TRBJ1-1; D gene unclear. The V gene lost 6 bases and the J gene lost 10 bases, with 18 bases spanning the gap. This CDR3 region has 13 residues. In germline, CDR1 is SNHLY, CDR2 FYNNEI. The CDR3 region has the DNA TGTGCCAGCAGCGACCCCCGGGGATTCCCAGCTTTCTTT. This gives the protein CASSDPRGFPAFF.

The genes are TRBV14 and TRBJ1-2; TRBD1 matches 7 bases. Losses at the gene ends were 5 bases for V and 3 bases for J; bases not matched to a gene: 9. The CDR3 is 15 amino acids. CDR1 is SGHDN, CDR2 FVKESK, per germline. DNA for the CDR3: TGTGCCAGCAGCTTTTTCGACAGGGCGGACTATGGCTACACCTTC. It codes for CASSFFDRADYGYTF.

The chain recombines TRBV6-5 with TRBJ1-1; no firm D call. Germline assignment: CDR1 MNHEY and CDR2 SVGAGI. V lost 5 bases to trimming and J lost 6 bases, with 13 bases between them. This CDR3 spans 13 amino acids. Here the CDR3 DNA reads TGTGCCAGCAGTACCCTGGGGAGGGCTGAAGCTTTCTTT. It encodes CASSTLGRAEAFF.

The V gene is TRBV13, the J gene TRBJ2-1; 8 bases align to TRBD1. J was trimmed by 7 bases and V by 0 bases; bases with no gene match: 8. Germline-derived CDR1 and CDR2 are PRHDT and FYEKMQ (reference sequence). CDR3 length: 16 residues. This CDR3 is CASSLGLGQGWNEQFF. The CDR3 coding sequence is TGTGCCAGCAGCTTAGGCCTCGGACAGGGATGGAATGAGCAGTTCTTC.

J is TRBJ1-1 and V is TRBV5-1, with TRBD1 as a possible D gene (5 bases). The V gene lost 0 bases and the J gene lost 0 bases, with 12 bases spanning the gap. Germline lookup yields CDR1 SGHRS and CDR2 YFSETQ. The CDR3 has 16 residues. The CDR3 loop reads CASSLEAVGVNTEAFF. DNA of the CDR3: TGCGCCAGCAGCTTGGAGGCGGTAGGGGTGAACACTGAAGCTTTCTTT.

The chain couples TRBV27 to TRBJ2-5; no reliable D call. Germline V gene sequence: CDR1 MNHEY, CDR2 SMNVEV (reference sequence). Trimming removed 0 bases at V and 2 bases at J, with 4 bases between. The CDR3 covers 13 residues. CDR3 nucleotides: TGTGCCAGCAGTTTATCTGTACAAGAGACCCAGTACTTC. Encoded protein: CASSLSVQETQYF.

This chain's CDR3 is CASRGRGGIIYGYTF. The CDR3 nucleotides read TGTGCCAGCAGGGGCAGGGGTGGAATTATCTATGGCTACACCTTC. V usage is TRBV5-8 and J usage is TRBJ1-2; D may be TRBD1 (6 bases). V was trimmed by 5 bases and J by 4 bases, leaving 18 bases between them. The CDR3 runs to 15 residues. Germline CDR1 SGHTS, CDR2 YDEGEE.

The chain is built from TRBV15 and TRBJ2-1; D is possibly TRBD2 (6 bases). Per the germline V gene, CDR1 is LNHNV and CDR2 is YYDKDF (reference sequence). The V and J ends lost 3 bases and 3 bases respectively, with 12 bases between them. The CDR3 totals 15 residues. The CDR3 loop is CATSRGGRGYNEQFF. As DNA, the CDR3 is TGTGCCACCAGCAGGGGCGGGCGGGGCTACAATGAGCAGTTCTTC.

The genes are TRBV2 and TRBJ2-6; D is perhaps TRBD1 (6 bases). The CDR3 spans 16 residues. Trimming cost V 5 bases and J 0 bases, with 11 bases left between them. Germline V gene data show CDR1 as SNHLY and CDR2 as FYNNEI. The CDR3 DNA sequence: TGTGCCAGCAGTCCGGGACATAACTCTGGGGCCAACGTCCTGACTTTC. This sequence encodes CASSPGHNSGANVLTF.